The clone carrying this T cell receptor (beta chain) has more than one count but fewer than ten. As yet, its antigen is unknown. With each sample, at least 5 micrograms of total RNA were extracted. The entry originates in a study of blood T cells in healthy people across ages. Study results and limitations: Naive T cell percentage by flow cytometry tracked strongly with beta diversity.

CDR3 length: 14 amino acids. V was clipped by 8 bases and J by 10 bases; unmatched bases: 10. A second roughly 6 to 11 cycle PCR used barcoded and J-beta primers. With 12 random nucleotides, a template-switch adaptor tagged each individual cDNA molecule. MiXCR, run by TCRdb on the 5' RACE reads, gives a single entry per CDR3 protein. The sample includes 650,000 to 1,000,000 distinct CDR3 sequences, about 36% of them seen just once. The TCR comes from a man between 18 and 35 years old in good health. The sample consisted of blood. V gene TRBV12-3 or TRBV12-4 combines with J gene TRBJ2-7, with TRBD2 identical over 14 bases. In DNA, the CDR3 is TGTGCCAGCCGACCGGGACTAGCGGGGGAGATCCAGTACTTC. This gives the protein CASRPGLAGEIQYF.